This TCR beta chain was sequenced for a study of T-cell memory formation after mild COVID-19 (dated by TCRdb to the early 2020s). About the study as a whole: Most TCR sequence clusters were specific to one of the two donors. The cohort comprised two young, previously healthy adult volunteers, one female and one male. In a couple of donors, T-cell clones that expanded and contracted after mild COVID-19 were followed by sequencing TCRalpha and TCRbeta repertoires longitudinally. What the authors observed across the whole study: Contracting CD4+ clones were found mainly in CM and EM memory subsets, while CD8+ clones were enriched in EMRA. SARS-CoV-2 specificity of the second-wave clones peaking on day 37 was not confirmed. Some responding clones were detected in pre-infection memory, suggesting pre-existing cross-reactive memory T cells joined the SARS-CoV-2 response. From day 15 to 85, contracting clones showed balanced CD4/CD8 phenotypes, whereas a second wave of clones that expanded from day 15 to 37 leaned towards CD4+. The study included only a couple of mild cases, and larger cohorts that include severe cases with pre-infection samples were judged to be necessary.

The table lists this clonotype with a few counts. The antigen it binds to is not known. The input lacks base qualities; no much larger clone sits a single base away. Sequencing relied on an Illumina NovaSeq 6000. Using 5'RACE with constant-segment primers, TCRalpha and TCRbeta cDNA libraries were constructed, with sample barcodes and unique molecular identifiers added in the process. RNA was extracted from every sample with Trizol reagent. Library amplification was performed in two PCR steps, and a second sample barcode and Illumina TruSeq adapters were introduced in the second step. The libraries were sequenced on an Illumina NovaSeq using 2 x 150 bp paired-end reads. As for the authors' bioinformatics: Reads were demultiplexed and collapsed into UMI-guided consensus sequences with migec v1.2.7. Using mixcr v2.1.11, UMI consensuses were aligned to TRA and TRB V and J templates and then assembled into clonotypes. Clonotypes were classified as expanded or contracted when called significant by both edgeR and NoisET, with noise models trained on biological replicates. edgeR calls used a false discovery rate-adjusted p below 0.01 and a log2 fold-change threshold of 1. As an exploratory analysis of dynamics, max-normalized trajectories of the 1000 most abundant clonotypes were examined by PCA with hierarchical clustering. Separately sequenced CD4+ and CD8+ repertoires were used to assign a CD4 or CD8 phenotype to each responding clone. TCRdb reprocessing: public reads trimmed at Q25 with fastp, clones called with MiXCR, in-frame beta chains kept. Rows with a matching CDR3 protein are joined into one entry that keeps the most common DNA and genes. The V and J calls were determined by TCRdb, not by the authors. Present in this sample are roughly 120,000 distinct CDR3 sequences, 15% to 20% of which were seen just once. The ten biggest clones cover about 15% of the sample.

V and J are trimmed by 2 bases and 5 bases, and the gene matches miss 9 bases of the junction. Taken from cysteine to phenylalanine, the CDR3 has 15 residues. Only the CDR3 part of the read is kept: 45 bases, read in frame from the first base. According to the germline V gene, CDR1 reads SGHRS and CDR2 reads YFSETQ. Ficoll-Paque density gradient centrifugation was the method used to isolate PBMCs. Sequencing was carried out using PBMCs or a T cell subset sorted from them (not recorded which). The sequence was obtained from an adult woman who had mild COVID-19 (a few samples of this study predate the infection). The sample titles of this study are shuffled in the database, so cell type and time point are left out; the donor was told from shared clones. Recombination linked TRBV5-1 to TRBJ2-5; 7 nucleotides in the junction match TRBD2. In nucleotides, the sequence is TGCGCCAGCAGCTTCGACCCTCGGGGAGGGGAGACCCAGTACTTC. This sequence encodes CASSFDPRGGETQYF.